This T cell receptor beta chain was profiled in a study of T cells in Graves' hyperthyroidism and ophthalmopathy. This clonotype was found many times. Patients aged 18 to 65 had newly diagnosed hyperthyroidism lasting under 2 months. Uncontrolled infection, other autoimmune disease, pregnancy or lactation barred patients from enrollment. It was RNA transcripts that yielded the amplified TCR beta CDR3 regions. RT-PCR in the first round (using the HTBI primer set) targeted the TCR CDR3. TCRdb fed the multiplex PCR reads into MiXCR, producing one record per CDR3 protein. The sample has approximately 420,000 distinct CDR3 sequences; roughly 15% are singletons. This clonotype originated in a young woman with Graves' hyperthyroidism. Material: blood.

This chain's CDR3 is CASSFRTGPETQYF. The CDR3 DNA reads as TGTGCCAGCAGCTTCCGGACAGGGCCGGAGACCCAGTACTTC. The chain couples TRBV11-1 to TRBJ2-5, with 8 bases lining up with TRBD1. J lost 5 bases, V lost 3 bases, and 5 bases had no gene match. Germline V CDR1 and CDR2: SGHAT, FQDESV (reference sequence). The CDR3 totals 14 residues.